Shown below are 26 T cell receptor beta chains from a single sample sequenced in a study of Tregs in tolerant kidney transplant recipients (dated by TCRdb to about 2019). The library came from the immunoSEQ multiplex PCR assay. This is the immuneACCESS table as TCRdb keeps it, with only in-frame sequences that have V and J called. A part of the clones is gone; compared with another copy, unresolved V genes explain less than half, and the rest is unexplained. This sample lists 200,000 to 300,000 clones; 80% to 85% were detected once. The ten largest account for roughly 0.67% of the sample. Sequencing input: CD4+ T cells from blood. Receptors were obtained from a human donor in good health.

The V call is TRBV10-3, the J call TRBJ2-1; 13 nucleotides agree with TRBD2. The J segment lost 12 bases and the V segment lost 0 bases, leaving 8 bases of the junction unmatched. Germline CDR1 reads ENHRY; CDR2 reads SYGVKD. There are 16 residues in the CDR3. The CDR3 DNA reads TGTGCCATCAGTGAGTCGAAGGGACTAGCGGGATTCACGCAGTTCTTC. Translated: CAISESKGLAGFTQFF.

The rearrangement uses TRBV11-3 and TRBJ2-7, with 9 bases that match TRBD2. Germline V lookup: CDR1 SGHNT, CDR2 YENEEA. Trimming cost V 5 bases and J 1 base; bases outside gene matches: 6. The CDR3 contains 15 residues. The DNA of the CDR3 is TGTGCCAGCAGCCCGGGACTAGCTGATTCCTACGAGCAGTACTTC. Its protein is CASSPGLADSYEQYF.

The rearrangement links TRBV5-1 to TRBJ1-1; the match to TRBD1 covers 8 bases. Germline CDR1 SGHRS, CDR2 YFSETQ. There are 17 residues in the CDR3. Trimming removed 0 bases from V and 5 bases from J; junction bases left unmatched: 12. The chain's CDR3 is CASSLVVHQGAQTEAFF. CDR3 nucleotides: TGCGCCAGCAGCTTGGTTGTCCACCAGGGGGCGCAGACTGAAGCTTTCTTT.

This clone was detected once. J is TRBJ1-4 and V is TRBV9; D might be TRBD1 (5 bases). Germline loops: CDR1 SGDLS, CDR2 YYNGEE. Trimming took off 0 bases at V and 8 bases at J, with 11 bases between the two ends. This CDR3 is built from 14 residues. CDR3: CASSVEGVDEKLFF. The CDR3 DNA follows: TGTGCCAGCAGCGTAGAAGGGGTGGACGAAAAACTGTTTTTT.

The chain uses TRBV4-1 and TRBJ2-5; D is ambiguous. This CDR3 is 15 amino acids long. V lost 3 bases, J lost 7 bases, and 18 bases lay in between. From germline, CDR1 is MGHRA and CDR2 YSYEKL. Here the CDR3 DNA reads TGCGCCAGCAGCCATTTGGGGATCGGTGCGGTGACCCAGTACTTC. Translation: CASSHLGIGAVTQYF.

This sequence joins TRBV2 and TRBJ2-3; tentatively, D is TRBD1 or TRBD2 (5 bases each). V was trimmed by 7 bases and J by 1 base, leaving 12 bases between them. The CDR3 has 14 amino acids. Germline V gene sequence: CDR1 SNHLY, CDR2 FYNNEI. The CDR3 protein is CASIWGSGTDTQYF. The CDR3 DNA reads as TGTGCCAGCATTTGGGGGAGTGGCACAGATACGCAGTATTTT.

Only one count was recorded for this clone. The genes are TRBV19 and TRBJ1-1, with unresolved D. The CDR3 is 14 amino acids. CDR1 is LNHDA and CDR2 is SQIVND in the germline V gene (reference sequence). Trimming took 5 bases from V and 9 from J, leaving 19 bases between them. The CDR3 DNA follows: TGTGCCAGTAGTTTCCTTGGAGCTTCGGAAAAAGCTTTCTTT. Protein sequence: CASSFLGASEKAFF.

The chain recombines TRBV18 with TRBJ1-1; 8 bases fit TRBD1. V lost 4 bases and J lost 4; bases outside the gene matches: 8. The V gene's germline CDR1 is KGHSH and CDR2 LQKENI. CDR3 length equals 15 residues. CDR3 DNA: TGTGCCAGCTCACTTCAGGGGGCAAGGGGCACTGAAGCTTTCTTT. Translating gives CASSLQGARGTEAFF.

This chain joins TRBV5-6 and TRBJ1-6, with D tentatively TRBD1 (5 bases). CDR3 length: 16 residues. The V gene lost 4 bases and the J gene lost 4 bases, with 15 bases spanning the gap. CDR1 is SGHDT and CDR2 is YYEEEE in the germline V gene. The DNA of the CDR3 is TGTGCCAGCAGCCCCAGGGCGATAGATTATAATTCACCCCTCCACTTT. Translation gives CASSPRAIDYNSPLHF.

The chain couples TRBV7-6 to TRBJ2-3; D possibly matches TRBD1 or TRBD2 (5 bases each). CDR1 and CDR2 from the germline V gene are SGHVS and FNYEAQ. V was clipped by 5 bases and J by 5 bases, with 17 bases between them. This CDR3 region has 15 residues. This chain's CDR3 is CASSEDRLGEDTQYF. CDR3 bases: TGTGCCAGCAGCGAGGACCGTTTGGGGGAAGATACGCAGTATTTT.

V gene TRBV5-1 combines with J gene TRBJ2-1; weak D call: TRBD1 (7 bases). The germline gives CDR1 SGHRS, CDR2 YFSETQ. The CDR3 sequence is 16 residues long. Trimming took off 6 bases at V and 7 bases at J, with 23 bases between the two ends. As DNA, the CDR3 is TGCGCCAGCACAGCAATAGTCAGGGGGGTATTAAATGAGCAGTTCTTC. Residues: CASTAIVRGVLNEQFF.

The chain couples TRBV6-5 to TRBJ2-3, with D unclear. The CDR3 spans 13 residues. Germline V lookup: CDR1 MNHEY, CDR2 SVGAGI. The V gene lost 6 bases and the J gene lost 0 bases, with 7 bases spanning the gap. CDR3 amino acids: CASRPPSTDTQYF. CDR3 bases: TGTGCCAGCAGACCTCCTAGCACAGATACGCAGTATTTT.

This sequence joins TRBV5-1 and TRBJ2-5; maybe TRBD1 (6 bases). The CDR3 length is 19 residues. CDR1 SGHRS and CDR2 YFSETQ come from the germline V gene. The V end was cut by 0 bases, the J end by 5 bases, with 26 bases between. The CDR3 DNA reads TGCGCCAGCAGCTTGGAGGGGAAGTTAGGGACAAGCTTTTGGGAGACCCAGTACTTC. It translates to CASSLEGKLGTSFWETQYF.

This clone was recorded only once. The chain has TRBV4-2 and TRBJ2-7, with 7 nucleotides matching TRBD2. Germline CDR1 and CDR2: LGHNA and YNFKEQ. The CDR3 is 15 amino acids. Unmatched junction bases numbered 8, after V lost 6 bases and J lost 0 bases. CDR3 region: CASSHPRGSSYEQYF. The CDR3 DNA sequence: TGTGCCAGCAGTCACCCCCGCGGGAGCTCCTACGAGCAGTACTTC.

This clone has only a few counts. The chain uses TRBV29-1 and TRBJ2-7, with D possibly being TRBD1 or TRBD2 (5 bases each). The CDR3 consists of 13 residues. Per the germline V gene, CDR1 is SQVTM and CDR2 is ANQGSEA. Trimming took off 6 bases at V and 2 bases at J, with 14 bases between the two ends. CDR3 sequence: CSVRGPTTYEQYF. CDR3 bases: TGCAGCGTGAGGGGACCGACGACCTACGAGCAGTACTTC.

This chain uses TRBV19 with TRBJ2-7; 8 nucleotides match TRBD2. This CDR3 region has 15 residues. Unmatched junction bases numbered 8, after V lost 7 bases and J lost 0 bases. CDR1 and CDR2 (germline): LNHDA, SQIVND (reference sequence). The CDR3 nucleotides are TGTGCCAGTAAGAGGGTAGGGACTAGCTCCTACGAGCAGTACTTC. It specifies CASKRVGTSSYEQYF. Based on the CDR3 plus reference TRBV19 and TRBJ2-7, the full variable domain is DGGITQSPKYLFRKEGQNVTLSCEQNLNHDAMYWYRQDPGQGLRLIYYSQIVNDFQKGDIAEGYSVSREKKESFPLTVTSAQKNPTAFYLCASKRVGTSSYEQYFGPGTRLTVT.

This chain connects TRBV27 to TRBJ2-5; D gene unclear. In germline, CDR1 is MNHEY, CDR2 SMNVEV (reference sequence). Deletions cut 3 bases from V and 3 bases from J, with 2 bases between. The CDR3 covers 11 residues. CDR3 coding DNA: TGTGCCAGCAGTTTTAAAGAGACCCAGTACTTC. Protein: CASSFKETQYF.

This clone was seen once. This chain uses TRBV7-2 with TRBJ2-3, with 8 bases lining up with TRBD2. Germline V gene data show CDR1 as SGHTA and CDR2 as FQGNSA. The CDR3 has 16 amino acids. With 1 base clipped from V and 1 base from J, the junction kept 4 bases outside the gene matches. Here the CDR3 reads CASSLGGLGGTDTQYF. The CDR3 nucleotides read TGTGCCAGCAGCTTAGGGGGACTAGGAGGCACAGATACGCAGTATTTT.

The gene calls are TRBV30 and TRBJ1-1; D gene ambiguous. Trimming removed 0 bases from V and 5 bases from J, with 7 bases in between. Germline V CDR1 and CDR2: GTSNPN, SVGIG (reference sequence). The CDR3 is 12 amino acids. The chain's CDR3 is CAWSVGVTEAFF. The DNA of the CDR3 is TGTGCCTGGAGTGTCGGGGTTACTGAAGCTTTCTTT.

V is TRBV30 and J is TRBJ2-7; 10 nucleotides line up with TRBD2. The CDR3 is 14 residues long. V was clipped by 3 bases and J by 3 bases; unmatched bases: 5. Germline V gives CDR1 GTSNPN, CDR2 SVGIG (reference sequence). In DNA, the CDR3 is TGTGCCTGGAGCGGACTAGCGGTGTTCTACGAGCAGTACTTC. Translated: CAWSGLAVFYEQYF.

V and J are TRBV2 and TRBJ2-3, with a tentative D call TRBD2 (5 bases). This CDR3 spans 17 amino acids. From germline, CDR1 is SNHLY and CDR2 FYNNEI. V was clipped by 4 bases and J by 4 bases, with 21 bases between them. DNA of the CDR3: TGTGCCAGCAGTGCTTTCGGGGTGGCCAGAGCATCAGATACGCAGTATTTT. Protein sequence: CASSAFGVARASDTQYF.

This rearrangement joins TRBV5-5 to TRBJ2-7, with TRBD1 matching 8 bases. Germline trimming cut 3 bases from V and 4 bases from J; bases unmatched to any gene: 3. The CDR3 runs to 13 residues. Germline assignment: CDR1 SGHKS and CDR2 YYEKEE (reference sequence). The CDR3 region has the DNA TGTGCCAGCAGCTCGACAGGGGAGTACGAGCAGTACTTC. Residues: CASSSTGEYEQYF.

V usage is TRBV20-1 and J usage is TRBJ2-7; no definite D call. The CDR3 covers 11 residues. CDR1 and CDR2 (germline): DFQATT, SNEGSKA (reference sequence). Trimming removed 6 bases from V and 3 bases from J, with 9 bases in between. In DNA, the CDR3 is TGCAGTGCCCGAGAGGTCTACGAGCAGTACTTC. Translation: CSAREVYEQYF.

This clone was counted only a few times. The genes are TRBV11-2 and TRBJ2-1; TRBD2 matches 10 bases. The CDR3 is 15 residues long. V lost 1 base and J lost 8; bases outside the gene matches: 5. CDR1 is SGHAT, CDR2 FQNNGV, per germline. This chain's CDR3 is CASSLVPSGSHEQFF. The DNA for the CDR3 is TGTGCCAGCAGCTTAGTACCTAGCGGGAGTCATGAGCAGTTCTTC. The variable domain in full, completed from reference TRBV11-2 and TRBJ2-1, reads EAGVAQSPRYKIIEKRQSVAFWCNPISGHATLYWYQQILGQGPKLLIQFQNNGVVDDSQLPKDRFSAERLKGVDSTLKIQPAKLEDSAVYLCASSLVPSGSHEQFFGPGTRLTVL.

V gene TRBV4-1 combines with J gene TRBJ2-1; no definite D call. The germline V gene has CDR1 MGHRA and CDR2 YSYEKL. V lost 3 bases, J lost 10 bases, and 19 bases lay in between. This CDR3 is built from 15 residues. CDR3 DNA sequence: TGCGCCAGCAGCCACCTAGGCCGGGCCCCTGTCGAGCAGTTCTTC. Protein sequence: CASSHLGRAPVEQFF.

The chain links TRBV7-2 to TRBJ2-5; 7 bases fit TRBD2. The CDR3 is 16 amino acids. After removal of 2 bases from V and 1 base from J, the junction contained 7 bases not matched to a gene. Germline V gene lookup returns CDR1 SGHTA and CDR2 FQGNSA. CDR3: CASSLQSGASQETQYF. The CDR3 DNA sequence: TGTGCCAGCAGCTTACAAAGCGGGGCCTCCCAAGAGACCCAGTACTTC.